In this sample, the clone carrying this TCR beta chain turned up once. Germline CDR1 and CDR2: MDHEN and SYDVKM. V lost 4 bases and J lost 7, with 19 bases in between. The CDR3 is 16 amino acids. The entry originates in a study of T cell responses to AZD1222 COVID-19 vaccine. Clones were sequenced by immunoSEQ multiplex PCR, and TCRdb holds only the in-frame ones, with some missing. The data contain over 130,000 clones, about 89% of them seen just once; the ten biggest clones take up around 6.9%. This material consisted of peripheral blood, taken 28 days after the second dose of the MenACWY control vaccine. The clonotype comes from an adult who received the MenACWY meningococcal vaccine as a control. This chain links TRBV28 with TRBJ1-4; D is undetermined. CDR3 in DNA: TGTGCCAGCAGTTCCTCGGACGGTAGCCCGGGTGAAAAACTGTTTTTT. It is translated as CASSSSDGSPGEKLFF.